The clone carrying this T cell receptor beta chain was picked up many times. What it binds is unknown. Graves' hyperthyroidism was deemed stable given no ophthalmopathy progression within 18 months. This specimen belongs to a study of T cells in Graves' hyperthyroidism and ophthalmopathy. Regarding the study as a whole: The model made its ophthalmopathy prediction, and onset followed a median around 6.5 months later.

Amplification yielded TCR beta CDR3 regions, with RNA transcripts as the source. The TCR CDR3 was amplified in a first-round RT-PCR using the HTBI primer set. MiXCR, run by TCRdb on the multiplex PCR reads, gives a single entry per CDR3 protein. The data hold about 400,000 distinct CDR3 sequences, with about 15% observed a single time. V was cut by 7 bases and J by 5 bases, with 12 bases left in between. The CDR3 spans 13 residues. Germline lookup yields CDR1 KGHSH and CDR2 LQKENI. Source material: blood. The V and J genes are TRBV18 and TRBJ2-1, with D possibly TRBD1 on 6 matching bases. This receptor was taken from a woman between 18 and 29 years old with Graves' hyperthyroidism. CDR3 sequence: CASLPGQNNEQFF. The CDR3 nucleotides are TGTGCCAGCTTACCGGGACAAAACAATGAGCAGTTCTTC.